The 20 T cell receptor beta chains below come from one sample, sequenced in a study of blood T cell repertoires in COVID-19. Clones were read by immunoSEQ multiplex PCR, and TCRdb kept only the in-frame ones, dropping some. Counted here are 45,000 to 55,000 clones, approximately 88% occurring once; the ten biggest clones make up about 3.2%. Specimen: peripheral blood. These receptors were taken from a human donor in a cohort sampled during active COVID-19.

The rearrangement uses TRBV18 and TRBJ1-3; TRBD1 is a possible D gene (6 bases). The germline CDR1 and CDR2 sequences are KGHSH and LQKENI. Trimming left V 3 bases short and J 3 bases short, with 12 bases between. This CDR3 has 15 amino acids. The CDR3 sequence is CASSPSQGFGNTIYF. The DNA of the CDR3 is TGTGCCAGCTCACCCTCACAGGGTTTTGGAAACACCATATATTTT.

This clone appeared a single time. This chain joins TRBV7-2 and TRBJ1-1, with D possibly matching TRBD1 (6 bases). Trimming pared 6 bases from V and 1 base from J, leaving 9 bases between. This CDR3 is 13 amino acids long. Germline V CDR1 and CDR2: SGHTA, FQGNSA. The CDR3 sequence is CASSTQGNTEAFF. Written as DNA, the CDR3 is TGTGCCAGCAGTACACAGGGGAACACTGAAGCTTTCTTT.

The genes are TRBV14 and TRBJ2-1; 8 bases are shared with TRBD2. The CDR3 is 18 amino acids. Germline V gene data show CDR1 as SGHDN and CDR2 as FVKESK. With 5 bases clipped from V and 5 bases from J, the junction kept 17 bases outside the gene matches. The CDR3 sequence: CASSTLHSLAEEHNEQFF. The CDR3 region has the DNA TGTGCCAGCAGCACGCTACACTCACTAGCGGAGGAACACAATGAGCAGTTCTTC. Complete variable domain (other parts from reference TRBV14 and TRBJ2-1): EAGVTQFPSHSVIEKGQTVTLRCDPISGHDNLYWYRRVMGKEIKFLLHFVKESKQDESGMPNNRFLAERTGGTYSTLKVQPAELEDSGVYFCASSTLHSLAEEHNEQFFGPGTRLTVL.

The CDR3 coding sequence is TGTGCCACCAGTAAATCTAGCGGGAGGGCCGGCCATGAGCAGTTCTTC. It is translated as CATSKSSGRAGHEQFF. The chain is built from TRBV15 and TRBJ2-1; 12 bases fit TRBD2. V gave up 6 bases and J gave up 8 bases; unmatched junction bases: 11. The germline V gene has CDR1 LNHNV and CDR2 YYDKDF (reference sequence). CDR3 size: 16 residues.

V is TRBV28 and J is TRBJ2-5; 10 positions agree with TRBD2. CDR3 length: 15 amino acids. The germline gives CDR1 MDHEN, CDR2 SYDVKM. The junction had 8 bases not matched to a gene; V was cut back by 8 bases and J by 2 bases. CDR3 bases: TGTGCCAGCGAGGGCAATAGCGGGGGGCAAGAGACCCAGTACTTC. It yields the protein CASEGNSGGQETQYF.

This chain joins TRBV6-5 and TRBJ1-4; D is possibly TRBD1 (5 bases). CDR1 and CDR2 from the germline V gene are MNHEY and SVGAGI. V was cut by 4 bases and J by 3 bases, with 15 bases left in between. The CDR3 length is 16 residues. The CDR3: CASSFGAGRANEKLFF. The CDR3 DNA follows: TGTGCCAGCAGTTTTGGCGCAGGGCGAGCTAATGAAAAACTGTTTTTT.

V and J are TRBV10-3 and TRBJ2-7; tentatively, D is TRBD1 (5 bases). The V end was cut by 11 bases, the J end by 5 bases, with 16 bases between. Germline V gives CDR1 ENHRY, CDR2 SYGVKD. The length of the CDR3 is 12 residues. The CDR3 DNA reads as TGTGCCTCCCAGGCAGGGCCCCACGAGCAGTACTTC. Translated, it gives CASQAGPHEQYF.

CDR3 nucleotides: TGTGCCATCAGCCGACAGGGGCCGGGAGAGCAGTACTTC. Translated, it gives CAISRQGPGEQYF. The chain carries TRBV10-3 and TRBJ2-7; 8 bases match TRBD1. CDR1 is ENHRY and CDR2 is SYGVKD in the germline V gene. The CDR3 covers 13 residues. The trim removed 6 bases at V and 7 bases at J, leaving 8 bases unmatched.

The rearrangement links TRBV7-2 to TRBJ2-7, with D possibly matching TRBD2 (6 bases). Germline V gene sequence: CDR1 SGHTA, CDR2 FQGNSA. The CDR3 is made up of 16 amino acids. Between the trimmed V and J ends, which lost 5 bases and 0 bases, there was a span of 17 bases. The CDR3 region has the DNA TGTGCCAGCAGCATATTTCGCGGGGCCGACTCCTACGAGCAGTACTTC. Translating it yields CASSIFRGADSYEQYF.

The chain recombines TRBV7-6 with TRBJ2-7, with 9 bases that match TRBD1. V shed 0 bases and J 2 bases; nucleotides not matched to a gene: 5. Germline V gives CDR1 SGHVS, CDR2 FNYEAQ. The CDR3 loop spans 16 amino acids. CDR3 bases: TGTGCCAGCAGCTTAGCGCCGGGACAGGGCCCCTACGAGCAGTACTTC. Translation: CASSLAPGQGPYEQYF. Variable domain in full (rest from reference TRBV7-6 and TRBJ2-7): GAGVSQSPRYKVTKRGQDVALRCDPISGHVSLYWYRQALGQGPEFLTYFNYEAQQDKSGLPNDRFSAERPEGSISTLTIQRTEQRDSAMYRCASSLAPGQGPYEQYFGPGTRLTVT.

The chain is built from TRBV9 and TRBJ1-1, with D maybe TRBD1 (6 bases). The CDR3 contains 17 residues. Germline V gives CDR1 SGDLS, CDR2 YYNGEE. V lost 0 bases, J lost 3 bases, and 18 bases lay in between. DNA of the CDR3: TGTGCCAGCAGCGTAGAAGAGGGACATCGGATGGACACTGAAGCTTTCTTT. Amino acids: CASSVEEGHRMDTEAFF.

The rearrangement links TRBV7-9 to TRBJ1-3; D remains ambiguous. Germline CDR1 and CDR2: SEHNR and FQNEAQ (reference sequence). The CDR3 consists of 12 residues. Trimming stripped 5 bases from V and 8 bases from J, with 10 bases between. DNA of the CDR3: TGTGCCAGCAGCCTCCTAGGTGACACCATATATTTT. It is translated as CASSLLGDTIYF.

The chain carries TRBV29-1 and TRBJ2-1; perhaps TRBD2 as D (6 bases). CDR1 and CDR2 from the germline V gene are SQVTM and ANQGSEA. V lost 4 bases, J lost 8 bases, and 12 bases lay in between. This CDR3 spans 12 amino acids. The CDR3, as DNA: TGCAGCGTTGTGGGGTGGGGGGATGAGCAGTTCTTC. It encodes CSVVGWGDEQFF.

The gene calls are TRBV30 and TRBJ1-6; D not resolved. Per the germline V gene, CDR1 is GTSNPN and CDR2 is SVGIG (reference sequence). The CDR3 extends over 13 amino acids. Trimming removed 5 bases from V and 0 bases from J, with 5 bases in between. In DNA form, the CDR3 reads TGTGCCTGGTGTAGCTCCTATAATTCACCCCTCCACTTT. It codes for CAWCSSYNSPLHF.

V gene TRBV7-9 combines with J gene TRBJ1-1, with TRBD1 matching 8 bases. Germline trimming cut 5 bases from V and 6 bases from J; bases unmatched to any gene: 5. CDR1 SEHNR and CDR2 FQNEAQ come from the germline V gene (reference sequence). This CDR3 is 13 amino acids long. CDR3 amino acids: CASSLVTGAEAFF. CDR3 coding DNA: TGTGCCAGCAGCCTTGTGACAGGGGCTGAAGCTTTCTTT.

J is TRBJ2-5 and V is TRBV27, with TRBD1 identical over 7 bases. CDR1 is MNHEY and CDR2 is SMNVEV in the germline V gene (reference sequence). This CDR3 contains 13 residues. Trimming cost V 5 bases and J 1 base; bases outside gene matches: 1. CDR3 sequence: CASSTGVQETQYF. The CDR3, as DNA: TGTGCCAGCAGTACAGGGGTCCAAGAGACCCAGTACTTC.

The genes are TRBV5-1 and TRBJ2-3; 10 bases are a match to TRBD2. The length of the CDR3 is 13 residues. After removal of 6 bases from V and 5 bases from J, the junction contained 3 bases not matched to a gene. Germline V lookup: CDR1 SGHRS, CDR2 YFSETQ. CDR3 nucleotides: TGCGCCAGCACCCGGACTAGCGGAGATACGCAGTATTTT. It is translated as CASTRTSGDTQYF. The whole variable domain, filled in from reference TRBV5-1 and TRBJ2-3, reads KAGVTQTPRYLIKTRGQQVTLSCSPISGHRSVSWYQQTPGQGLQFLFEYFSETQRNKGNFPGRFSGRQFSNSRSEMNVSTLELGDSALYLCASTRTSGDTQYFGPGTRLTVL.

The gene calls are TRBV19 and TRBJ1-1; D may be TRBD1 (5 bases). Trimming took off 2 bases at V and 4 bases at J, with 8 bases between the two ends. The CDR3 extends over 13 amino acids. Looked up from germline, CDR1 is LNHDA and CDR2 is SQIVND (reference sequence). This chain's CDR3 is CASSIRGVTEAFF. The CDR3 bases are TGTGCCAGTAGTATACGGGGGGTCACTGAAGCTTTCTTT.

The chain carries TRBV6-5 and TRBJ2-7; D might be TRBD2 (5 bases). The V gene lost 6 bases and the J gene lost 3 bases, with 12 bases spanning the gap. From germline, CDR1 is MNHEY and CDR2 SVGAGI. The CDR3 length is 13 residues. CDR3 nucleotide sequence: TGTGCCAGCAGGGGGAGTCCGAACTACGAGCAGTACTTC. Protein sequence: CASRGSPNYEQYF.

V usage is TRBV27 and J usage is TRBJ2-6; 7 positions match TRBD1. The CDR3 sequence is 18 residues long. The J segment lost 3 bases and the V segment lost 5 bases, leaving 13 bases of the junction unmatched. In germline, CDR1 is MNHEY, CDR2 SMNVEV (reference sequence). CDR3 sequence: CASSRFNRGQYGANVLTF. In DNA form, the CDR3 reads TGTGCCAGCAGTAGATTCAACAGGGGCCAATATGGGGCCAACGTCCTGACTTTC. Filled out from reference TRBV27 and TRBJ2-6, the complete variable domain reads EAQVTQNPRYLITVTGKKLTVTCSQNMNHEYMSWYRQDPGLGLRQIYYSMNVEVTDKGDVPEGYKVSRKEKRNFPLILESPSPNQTSLYFCASSRFNRGQYGANVLTFGAGSRLTVL.